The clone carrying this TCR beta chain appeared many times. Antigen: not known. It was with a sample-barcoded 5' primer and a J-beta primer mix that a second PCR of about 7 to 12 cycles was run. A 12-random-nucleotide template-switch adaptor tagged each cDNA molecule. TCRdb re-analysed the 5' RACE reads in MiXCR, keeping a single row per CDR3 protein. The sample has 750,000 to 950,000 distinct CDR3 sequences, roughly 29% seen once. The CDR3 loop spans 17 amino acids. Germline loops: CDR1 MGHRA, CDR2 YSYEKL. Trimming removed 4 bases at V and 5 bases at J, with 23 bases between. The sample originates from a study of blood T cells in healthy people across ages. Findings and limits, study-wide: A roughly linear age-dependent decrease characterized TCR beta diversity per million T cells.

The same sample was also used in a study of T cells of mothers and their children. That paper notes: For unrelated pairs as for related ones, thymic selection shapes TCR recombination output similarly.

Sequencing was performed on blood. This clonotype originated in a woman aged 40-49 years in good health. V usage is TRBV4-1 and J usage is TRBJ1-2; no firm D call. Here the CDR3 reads CASSPLTRIGDKYGYTF. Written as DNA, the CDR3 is TGCGCCAGCAGCCCTCTGACACGAATCGGGGATAAATATGGCTACACCTTC.